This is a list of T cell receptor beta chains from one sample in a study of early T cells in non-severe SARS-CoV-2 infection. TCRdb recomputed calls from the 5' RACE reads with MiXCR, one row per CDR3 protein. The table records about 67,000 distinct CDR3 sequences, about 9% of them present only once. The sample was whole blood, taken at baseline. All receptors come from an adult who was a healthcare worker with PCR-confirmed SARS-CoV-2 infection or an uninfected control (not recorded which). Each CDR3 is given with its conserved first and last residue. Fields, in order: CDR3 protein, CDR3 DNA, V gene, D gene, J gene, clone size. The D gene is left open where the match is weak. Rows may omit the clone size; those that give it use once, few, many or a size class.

CDR3aa: CASSPPQETQYF
CDR3nt: TGTGCCAGCAGCCCCCCCCAAGAGACCCAGTACTTC
v_gene: TRBV28
d_gene: .
j_gene: TRBJ2-5
abundance: .

CDR3aa: CASSAGLAGEEAGELFF
CDR3nt: TGTGCCAGCAGCGCAGGACTAGCGGGAGAAGAGGCCGGGGAGCTGTTTTTT
v_gene: TRBV11-2
d_gene: TRBD2
j_gene: TRBJ2-2
abundance: .

CDR3aa: CASSQDGRVMNTEAFF
CDR3nt: TGTGCCAGCAGCCAAGATGGGCGGGTAATGAACACTGAAGCTTTCTTT
v_gene: TRBV4-2
d_gene: .
j_gene: TRBJ1-1
abundance: .

CDR3aa: CASSLSQGSGYTF
CDR3nt: TGTGCCAGCAGTTTATCACAGGGCAGTGGCTACACCTTC
v_gene: TRBV12-3/TRBV12-4
d_gene: .
j_gene: TRBJ1-2
abundance: few

CDR3aa: CASSPRLSGNSDTQYF
CDR3nt: TGTGCCAGCAGCCCCAGACTAAGCGGGAACTCAGATACGCAGTATTTT
v_gene: TRBV5-6
d_gene: TRBD2
j_gene: TRBJ2-3
abundance: few

CDR3aa: CSARDQAGGGDTQYF
CDR3nt: TGCAGTGCTAGAGATCAGGCAGGGGGCGGCGATACGCAGTATTTT
v_gene: TRBV20-1
d_gene: TRBD1
j_gene: TRBJ2-3
abundance: many

CDR3aa: CAIRTSGRSATDTQYF
CDR3nt: TGTGCCATCAGGACTAGCGGGAGGTCTGCCACAGATACGCAGTATTTT
v_gene: TRBV10-3
d_gene: TRBD2
j_gene: TRBJ2-3
abundance: .

CDR3aa: CASSEGRTGVNTEAFF
CDR3nt: TGTGCCAGCAGTGAGGGCCGGACAGGGGTGAACACTGAAGCTTTCTTT
v_gene: TRBV6-1
d_gene: TRBD1
j_gene: TRBJ1-1
abundance: many

CDR3aa: CASRAGPRSYF
CDR3nt: TGTGCCAGCAGGGCCGGGCCAAGGAGCTACTTC
v_gene: TRBV2
d_gene: .
j_gene: TRBJ2-7
abundance: .

CDR3aa: CASSFQGTFGYTF
CDR3nt: TGTGCCAGCAGCTTCCAGGGGACATTTGGCTACACCTTC
v_gene: TRBV7-2
d_gene: .
j_gene: TRBJ1-2
abundance: .

CDR3aa: CASSEWKTGNEQFF
CDR3nt: TGTGCCAGCAGTGAATGGAAGACGGGCAATGAGCAGTTCTTC
v_gene: TRBV2
d_gene: .
j_gene: TRBJ2-1
abundance: few

CDR3aa: CASSEVFDPNYGYTF
CDR3nt: TGTGCCAGCAGTGAAGTTTTTGACCCAAACTATGGCTACACCTTC
v_gene: TRBV2
d_gene: .
j_gene: TRBJ1-2
abundance: many

CDR3aa: CASSQRAGLAYNEQFF
CDR3nt: TGCGCCAGCAGCCAGAGAGCGGGACTAGCCTACAATGAGCAGTTCTTC
v_gene: TRBV4-1
d_gene: TRBD2
j_gene: TRBJ2-1
abundance: many

CDR3aa: CASSSRPRSNEQFF
CDR3nt: TGTGCCAGCAGCTCACGCCCTAGAAGTAATGAGCAGTTCTTC
v_gene: TRBV7-9
d_gene: .
j_gene: TRBJ2-1
abundance: .

CDR3aa: CASSLDGTPGSGANVLTF
CDR3nt: TGCGCCAGCAGCTTGGACGGGACACCCGGCTCTGGGGCCAACGTCCTGACTTTC
v_gene: TRBV5-1
d_gene: .
j_gene: TRBJ2-6
abundance: .

CDR3aa: CASSYGTGQFF
CDR3nt: TGTGCCAGCAGCTACGGGACAGGGCAGTTCTTC
v_gene: TRBV7-2
d_gene: TRBD1
j_gene: TRBJ2-1
abundance: .

CDR3aa: CASSFDSNNEQFF
CDR3nt: TGTGCCAGCAGCTTTGACAGCAACAATGAGCAGTTCTTC
v_gene: TRBV11-2
d_gene: .
j_gene: TRBJ2-1
abundance: .

CDR3aa: CASSSGQTFQETQYF
CDR3nt: TGTGCCAGCAGCTCAGGTCAAACATTCCAAGAGACCCAGTACTTC
v_gene: TRBV7-9
d_gene: .
j_gene: TRBJ2-5
abundance: many

CDR3aa: CASSFRHSGANVLTF
CDR3nt: TGTGCCAGCAGTTTCCGGCACTCTGGGGCCAACGTCCTGACTTTC
v_gene: TRBV28
d_gene: .
j_gene: TRBJ2-6
abundance: many

CDR3aa: CASSPLLDTQYF
CDR3nt: TGTGCCAGCAGTCCCCTCTTGGATACGCAGTATTTT
v_gene: TRBV28
d_gene: .
j_gene: TRBJ2-3
abundance: .

CDR3aa: CASSPQGGGSGDTQYF
CDR3nt: TGTGCCAGCAGCCCCCAGGGGGGCGGGAGTGGAGATACGCAGTATTTT
v_gene: TRBV7-2
d_gene: .
j_gene: TRBJ2-3
abundance: many

CDR3aa: CASSEWSGRSYNEQFF
CDR3nt: TGTGCCAGCAGTGAGTGGAGCGGGCGCTCCTACAATGAGCAGTTCTTC
v_gene: TRBV6-1
d_gene: .
j_gene: TRBJ2-1
abundance: many